This T cell receptor beta chain appears in the sequencing data of a study of T cells in Graves' hyperthyroidism and ophthalmopathy. As to this clonotype: Its specificity is unknown.

The V gene end was trimmed by 6 bases and the J gene end by 6 bases; junction bases not matched to a gene: 13. Germline values: CDR1 SGHTA, CDR2 FQGNSA. The CDR3 totals 15 residues. The study based diagnoses on clinical symptoms, serum thyroxine and TRAb, thyroid ultrasound and orbital computed tomography. Extraction of PBMCs used roughly 9.6 ml of fresh peripheral blood. The study's findings and limits: Researchers report that a 13 V-J model separated ophthalmopathy from stable hyperthyroidism. Researchers found most expanded thyroid clonotypes above 0.001 in blood as well.

Regions amplified from RNA transcripts were the TCR beta CDR3 regions. The TCR CDR3 first-round RT-PCR relied on the HTBI primer set. A single record per CDR3 protein comes from TCRdb applying MiXCR to the multiplex PCR reads. Of a few hundred thousand distinct CDR3 sequences listed, 15% to 18% were seen once; the top ten hold roughly 6.6%. The specimen was blood. This TCR came from a young woman with Graves' hyperthyroidism. The chain recombines TRBV7-2 with TRBJ2-7; 8 bases line up with TRBD1. CDR3 sequence reads: CASSEEGAGGVEQYF. For the CDR3, the DNA is TGTGCCAGCAGTGAGGAGGGAGCAGGGGGCGTCGAGCAGTACTTC.